Below are 19 T cell receptor beta chains sequenced from a single sample in a study of breast tumors, draining lymph nodes, adjacent tissues. One entry per CDR3 protein results from TCRdb running MiXCR on the multiplex PCR reads. The repertoire holds nearly 200,000 distinct CDR3 sequences, with 25% to 40% as singletons. Samples came from axillary lymph nodes draining the breast cancer. Sample: axillary lymph node tissue. Receptor source: a female donor with breast cancer. Some clones in this sample may be carry-over from other donors' samples.

This clonotype has a count of ten or more. This rearrangement joins TRBV7-9 to TRBJ1-2, with unresolved D. This CDR3 is 16 amino acids long. With 5 bases removed from V and 1 base from J, the gap between germline ends came to 17 bases. From germline, CDR1 is SEHNR and CDR2 FQNEAQ (reference sequence). The CDR3 loop reads CASSPVRAGVNYGYTF. In DNA, the CDR3 is TGTGCCAGCAGCCCAGTAAGGGCTGGGGTTAACTATGGCTACACCTTC.

In its sample, this clonotype was seen many times. This chain links TRBV19 with TRBJ2-6; TRBD1 matches at 7 bases. The V gene's germline CDR1 is LNHDA and CDR2 SQIVND (reference sequence). The CDR3 totals 16 residues. V dropped 5 bases and J dropped 0; count of bases not matched to a gene: 4. DNA of the CDR3: TGTGCCAGTAGTCCCCGACAGGGCTCTGGGGCCAACGTCCTGACTTTC. Amino acids: CASSPRQGSGANVLTF.

This clonotype was counted ten times or more. V is TRBV5-6 and J is TRBJ2-3, with 13 bases lining up with TRBD2. The CDR3 is 15 residues long. Germline trimming cut 4 bases from V and 2 bases from J; bases unmatched to any gene: 1. Germline V gene lookup returns CDR1 SGHDT and CDR2 YYEEEE. In DNA form, the CDR3 reads TGTGCCAGCAGCGGACTAGCGGGGGACACAGATACGCAGTATTTT. This encodes CASSGLAGDTDTQYF.

The chain employs TRBV29-1 and TRBJ1-4, with 8 nucleotides matching TRBD1. V shed 7 bases and J 7 bases; nucleotides not matched to a gene: 2. The CDR3 contains 11 residues. Germline V lookup: CDR1 SQVTM, CDR2 ANQGSEA. Written as DNA, the CDR3 is TGCAGCGGGGGGACAGGTGAAAAACTGTTTTTT. Amino acid sequence: CSGGTGEKLFF.

V is TRBV6-1 and J is TRBJ1-1; D not resolved. CDR3 length equals 13 residues. The germline V and J ends were trimmed by 2 bases and 8 bases, with 12 bases remaining between them. CDR1 is MNHNS and CDR2 is SASEGT in the germline V gene. Written as DNA, the CDR3 is TGTGCCAGCAGTGAAACGGGCACGCAAGAAGCTTTCTTT. Protein sequence: CASSETGTQEAFF.

This clonotype was seen repeatedly, ten times or more. V and J are TRBV6-5 and TRBJ1-4, with D perhaps matching TRBD1 (6 bases). CDR3 length equals 14 residues. In germline, CDR1 is MNHEY, CDR2 SVGAGI. The ends were cut back, 2 bases at V and 7 bases at J, with 11 bases in the middle. CDR3: CASSYGRGGEKLFF. CDR3 DNA: TGTGCCAGCAGTTACGGGAGAGGGGGTGAAAAACTGTTTTTT.

This clonotype was observed a handful of times. The chain employs TRBV11-2 and TRBJ1-1; TRBD1 matches at 7 bases. Germline V CDR1 and CDR2: SGHAT, FQNNGV. V lost 5 bases and J lost 10; bases outside the gene matches: 13. The CDR3 totals 14 residues. CDR3 in DNA: TGTGCCAGCAGCCCTATGGAGGGGGCGCGTATAGCTTTCTTT. Its protein product is CASSPMEGARIAFF.

A single count supports this clonotype. This rearrangement joins TRBV6-6 to TRBJ1-5; no clear D gene. In germline, CDR1 is MNHNY, CDR2 SVGAGI (reference sequence). There are 17 residues in the CDR3. V lost 5 bases to trimming and J lost 2 bases, with 19 bases between them. The CDR3 sequence is CASSEVGGYTGNQPQHF. The CDR3 coding sequence is TGTGCCAGCAGTGAAGTAGGAGGCTACACCGGCAATCAGCCCCAGCATTTT.

There are many counts of this clonotype. The CDR3 DNA is TGTGCCAGCAGCCAAGATACGGAGTTGCAGTACTTC. Protein product: CASSQDTELQYF. The chain recombines TRBV3-2 with TRBJ2-7. TRBV3-2 is described as a pseudogene. The CDR3 has 12 residues.

The chain couples TRBV6-2 or TRBV6-3 to TRBJ2-1; 11 nucleotides line up with TRBD2. With 0 bases clipped from V and 6 bases from J, the junction kept 10 bases outside the gene matches. This CDR3 comprises 18 residues. Germline V gene data show CDR1 as MNHEY and CDR2 as SVGEGT. The CDR3 coding sequence is TGTGCCAGCAGTTACTCCCCTATAGCGGGGGGGCCCAGCAATGAGCAGTTCTTC. Its protein product is CASSYSPIAGGPSNEQFF.

This clonotype was seen many times. The chain is built from TRBV19 and TRBJ1-2; D remains unclear. The CDR3 has 15 amino acids. CDR1 LNHDA and CDR2 SQIVND come from the germline V gene (reference sequence). Trimming removed 7 bases from V and 8 bases from J, with 23 bases in between. CDR3 in amino acids: CASNLAPSRLGGYTF. Written as DNA, the CDR3 is TGTGCCAGTAACCTAGCACCCTCTCGTTTGGGGGGCTACACCTTC.

The sample holds many counts of this clonotype. The chain carries TRBV5-1 and TRBJ2-1; TRBD2 agrees at 8 bases. The germline CDR1 and CDR2 sequences are SGHRS and YFSETQ. This CDR3 region has 14 residues. The junction had 3 bases not matched to a gene; V was cut back by 5 bases and J by 2 bases. The CDR3: CASSFSGAYNEQFF. CDR3 nucleotides: TGCGCCAGCAGTTTTAGCGGGGCCTACAATGAGCAGTTCTTC.

This clonotype has more than one count but fewer than ten. This could be a read error, since a much larger clone is one nucleotide away. In DNA form, the CDR3 reads TGCAGTGCTAGAGATCGAGTCGAGAATTCCAATGAGCAGTTCTTC. Protein sequence: CSARDRVENSNEQFF. The gene calls are TRBV20-1 and TRBJ2-1; no firm D call. The V gene lost 0 bases and the J gene lost 6 bases, with 15 bases spanning the gap. Germline CDR1 reads DFQATT; CDR2 reads SNEGSKA (reference sequence). The CDR3 runs to 15 residues.

At least ten counts were recorded for this clonotype. This chain links TRBV7-8 with TRBJ2-5; 15 nucleotides line up with TRBD2. With V trimmed by 5 bases and J by 4 bases, 5 bases remained unmatched. This CDR3 spans 16 amino acids. Germline CDR1 SGHVS, CDR2 FQNEAQ. Here the CDR3 reads CASSHPGLAGGETQYF. DNA of the CDR3: TGTGCCAGCAGCCACCCGGGACTAGCGGGGGGAGAGACCCAGTACTTC.

This clonotype has at least ten counts. The chain couples TRBV5-1 to TRBJ2-1; unclear D gene. This CDR3 has 13 amino acids. Trimming pared 7 bases from V and 1 base from J, leaving 9 bases between. The V gene's germline CDR1 is SGHRS and CDR2 YFSETQ. CDR3 nucleotides: TGCGCCAGCCGGACCGATTCCTACAATGAGCAGTTCTTC. Encoded protein: CASRTDSYNEQFF.

In its sample, this clonotype was seen many times. The J gene is TRBJ1-4, the V gene TRBV12-3 or TRBV12-4; no firm D call. V was trimmed by 5 bases and J by 11 bases, leaving 12 bases between them. The CDR3 loop spans 12 amino acids. CDR3 coding DNA: TGTGCCAGCAGTGACTCCGGGGATAAACTGTTTTTT. Translating it yields CASSDSGDKLFF.

This clonotype was counted ten times or more. Here the CDR3 reads CASSRDRAAFGYF. In DNA, the CDR3 is TGTGCCAGCAGTCGGGACAGGGCCGCCTTTGGATACTTC. The V gene is TRBV7-8, the J gene TRBJ2-7; 9 bases align to TRBD1. From germline, CDR1 is SGHVS and CDR2 FQNEAQ. CDR3 length: 13 amino acids. The V segment lost 6 bases and the J segment 13 bases; nucleotides outside the gene matches: 13.

As for this clonotype: A much larger clone differs by one base, so this may be a read error. The chain combines TRBV5-6 with TRBJ2-1; D possibly corresponds to TRBD2 (5 bases). Germline CDR1 is SGHDT and CDR2 is YYEEEE. The CDR3 extends over 15 amino acids. CDR3 sequence: CASSPLGSSYKEQFF. CDR3 in DNA: TGTGCCAGCAGCCCCCTTGGGAGCTCTTACAAGGAGCAGTTCTTC.

V is TRBV9 and J is TRBJ1-6, with D unresolved. Germline assignment: CDR1 SGDLS and CDR2 YYNGEE. The CDR3 runs to 13 residues. V lost 3 bases and J 10 bases, leaving 11 bases between the germline ends. CDR3 sequence: CASSGASGSPLHF. Written as DNA, the CDR3 is TGTGCCAGCAGCGGGGCTAGCGGCTCACCCCTCCACTTT.